The clone carrying this TCR beta chain was seen at least ten times. Its antigen remains unidentified. One end of the junction varies from germline; a read error may be responsible. This entry is derived from a study of early T cells in non-severe SARS-CoV-2 infection. Turning to the study itself: The authors sequenced bulk RNA from unsorted whole blood, leaving chains unpaired. Regarding the study as a whole: Missing private and CD4 specificities, VDJdb matching favored anti-spike CD8 responses.

Germline loops: CDR1 LGHDT, CDR2 YNNKEL (reference sequence). The CDR3 totals 12 residues. Molecules of cDNA were individually given unique molecular identifiers that were attached to them. TCRdb analysed the 5' RACE reads with MiXCR anew, one entry per CDR3 protein. The sample contains about 63,000 distinct CDR3 sequences, 10% to 15% of which appear only once. This TCR came from an adult who was a healthcare worker with PCR-confirmed SARS-CoV-2 infection or an uninfected control (not recorded which). The sequenced sample consisted of whole blood. V and J are TRBV3-1 and TRBJ2-5; TRBD2 is a possible D gene (6 bases). In nucleotides, the CDR3 is TGTGCCAGCAGGCCGTTGCGGGGCGACGCGGACTTC. Translation gives CASRPLRGDADF.